This T cell receptor beta chain is from a study of blood T cell repertoires in COVID-19. Looking at the study overall: Acute and convalescent COVID-19 specimens originated in the United States, Italy and Spain.

Source study methods: Cell counts per sample came from amplifying reference gene primers. Using immunoSEQ multiplex PCR, the repertoire was profiled, and TCRdb retains in-frame clones only, with some absent. V and J calls and clone size follow that table, whereas D and trimming were derived from the DNA. The sample yields approximately 68,000 clones, approximately 83% seen once. This clone was recorded only once. The source of this sequence is an older woman with acute or convalescent COVID-19. Material: peripheral blood.

CDR3 protein: CASRLGEGYGYTF. CDR3 coding DNA: TGTGCCAGCAGACTGGGGGAGGGCTATGGCTACACCTTC. The V gene is TRBV5-4, the J gene TRBJ1-2; a possible D gene is TRBD1 (5 bases). Germline assignment: CDR1 SGHNT and CDR2 YYREEE (reference sequence). This CDR3 is 13 amino acids long. The V end lost 5 bases, the J end lost 4 bases, and 12 bases lay between the germline ends.